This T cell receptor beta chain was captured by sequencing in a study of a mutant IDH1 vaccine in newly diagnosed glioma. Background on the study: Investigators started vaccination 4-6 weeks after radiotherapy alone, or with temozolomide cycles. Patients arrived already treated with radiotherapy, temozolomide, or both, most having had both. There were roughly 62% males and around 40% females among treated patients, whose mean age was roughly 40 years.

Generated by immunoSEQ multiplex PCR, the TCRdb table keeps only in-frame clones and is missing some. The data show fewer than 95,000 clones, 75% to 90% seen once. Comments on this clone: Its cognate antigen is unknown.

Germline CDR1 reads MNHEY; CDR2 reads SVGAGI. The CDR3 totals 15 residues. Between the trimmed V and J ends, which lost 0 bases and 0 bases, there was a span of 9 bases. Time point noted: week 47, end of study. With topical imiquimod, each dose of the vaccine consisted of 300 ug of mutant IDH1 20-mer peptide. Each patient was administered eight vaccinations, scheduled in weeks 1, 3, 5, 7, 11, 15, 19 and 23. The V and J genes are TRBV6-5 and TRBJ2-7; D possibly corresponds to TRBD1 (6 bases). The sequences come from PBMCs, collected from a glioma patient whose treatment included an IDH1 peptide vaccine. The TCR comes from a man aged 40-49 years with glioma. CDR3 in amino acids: CASSYSGAASYEQYF. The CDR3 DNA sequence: TGTGCCAGCAGTTACTCGGGGGCGGCCTCCTACGAGCAGTACTTC.